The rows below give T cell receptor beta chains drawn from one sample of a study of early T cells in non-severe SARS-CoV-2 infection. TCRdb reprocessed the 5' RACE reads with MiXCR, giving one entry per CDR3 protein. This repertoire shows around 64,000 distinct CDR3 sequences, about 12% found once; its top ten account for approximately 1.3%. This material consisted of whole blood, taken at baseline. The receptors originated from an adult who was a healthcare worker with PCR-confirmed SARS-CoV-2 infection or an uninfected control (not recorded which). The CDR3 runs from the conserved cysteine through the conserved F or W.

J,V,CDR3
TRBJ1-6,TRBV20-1,CSATNRDRGSSYNSPLHF
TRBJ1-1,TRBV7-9,CASSSWGRTNTEAFF
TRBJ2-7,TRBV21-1,CASSPTAIKGPYEQYF
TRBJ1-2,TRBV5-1,CASSGDSNYGYTF
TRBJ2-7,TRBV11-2,CASSRGLAGDEQYF
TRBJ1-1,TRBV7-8,CASSLVSRGRWTEAFF
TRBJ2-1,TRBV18,CASSLDRNNEQFF
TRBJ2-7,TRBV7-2,CASSPIGRTYEQYF
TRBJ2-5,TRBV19,CASNDRVQETQYF
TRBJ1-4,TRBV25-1,CASRRTGANEKLFF
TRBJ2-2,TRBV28,CASSLRGRTTGELFF
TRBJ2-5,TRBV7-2,CASSRASLQETQYF
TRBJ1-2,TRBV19,CASTSRTDYGYTF
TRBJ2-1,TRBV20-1,CSALIPGLGGNEQFF
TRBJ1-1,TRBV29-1,CSVARASSDTEAFF
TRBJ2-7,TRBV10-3,CATTQGGSDEQYF
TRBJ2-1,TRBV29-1,CSVNGGGEQFF
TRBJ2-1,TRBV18,CASSPPASMSSYNEQFF
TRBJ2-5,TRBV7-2,CASSLSQKETQYF
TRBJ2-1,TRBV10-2,CASSESAGNEQFF
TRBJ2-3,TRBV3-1,CASSQDLEGRGAYTDTQYF
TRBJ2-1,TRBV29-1,CSVESSIAGDGSYNEQFF
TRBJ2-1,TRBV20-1,CSANVAADNEQFF
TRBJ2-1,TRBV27,CASSSAWTSGPSYNEQFF
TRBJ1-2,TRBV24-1,CATSDDRQEGNYGYTF
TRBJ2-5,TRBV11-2,CASSLGETSGQETQYF
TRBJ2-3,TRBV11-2,CASSLRDTQYF
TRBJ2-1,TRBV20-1,CSALTGLENEQFF
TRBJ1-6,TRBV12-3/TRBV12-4,CASKGTGYSPLHF
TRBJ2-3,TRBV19,CASSIAGARDTQYF
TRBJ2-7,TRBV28,CASGTSGGSSYEQYF
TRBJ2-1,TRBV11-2,CASSLDRTREQFF
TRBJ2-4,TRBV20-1,CSARTLAGEAKNIQYF
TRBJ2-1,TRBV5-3,CARRTGLAAHNEQFF
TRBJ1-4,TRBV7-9,CASSFGTPREKLFF
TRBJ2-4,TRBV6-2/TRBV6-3,CASSYSRYGRPIAKNIQYF
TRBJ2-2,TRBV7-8,CASSLSRTSEGTGELFF
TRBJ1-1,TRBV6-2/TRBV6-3,CASSQNRGHMATEAFF
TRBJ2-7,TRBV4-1,CASSQGDTSYEQYF
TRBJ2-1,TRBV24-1,CATSDRDWSSYNEQFF
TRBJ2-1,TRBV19,CASSIGGLSRTAYNEQFF
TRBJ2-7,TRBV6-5,CASRRGTPRGEQYF
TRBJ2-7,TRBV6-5,CASSRYRGLVAEQYF
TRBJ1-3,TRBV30,CAWTFDKISGNTIYF
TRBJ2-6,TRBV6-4,CASSDSLGSGANVLTF
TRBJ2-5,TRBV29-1,CSAAGTSGIETQYF
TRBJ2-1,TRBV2,CASSQPKAGGSSYNEQFF
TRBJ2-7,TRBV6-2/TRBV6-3,CASSPTTRLHEQYF
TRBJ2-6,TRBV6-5,CASARRNGANVLTF